This T cell receptor (beta chain) was observed in a study of human T cells and chemical hapten exposure. Whole-study findings and limits: Significantly more large CDR3 similarity clusters were formed by expanded TCRs than by controls.

V dropped 2 bases and J dropped 1 base, with 17 bases sitting between them. The CDR3 consists of 17 residues. In germline, CDR1 is LGHNA, CDR2 YSLEER. TCRdb analysed the RACE reads with MiXCR anew, one entry per CDR3 protein. The sample lists 280,000 or so distinct CDR3 sequences; over 7.5% were seen once. About this clonotype itself: Its antigen is unknown.

Regarding time point: pre-sensitization, week 0. The treatment is: therapeutic diphenylcyclopropenone sensitization with weekly scalp DPC. The clonotype was recovered from a man aged 18 to 30 with alopecia areata. Some clones in this sample may be carry-over from other donors' samples. The sample here was whole blood, taken in connection with sensitization to the hapten diphenylcyclopropenone (DPC). The chain joins TRBV4-3 to TRBJ2-5, with D tentatively TRBD1 (6 bases). The CDR3 nucleotides are TGCGCCAGCAGCCAACAAAGAGGGGGTTCGGGCCAAGAGACCCAGTACTTC. Amino acid sequence: CASSQQRGGSGQETQYF.